A single T cell receptor beta chain is shown here with its context. CDR1 and CDR2 from the germline V gene are MNHEY and SMNVEV (reference sequence). The CDR3 length is 16 residues. The ends were cut back, 3 bases at V and 0 bases at J, with 14 bases in the middle. Assay used: immunoSEQ multiplex PCR; TCRdb lists only in-frame clones, some missing. The repertoire includes about 140,000 clones, 60% to 80% of them detected once, and less than 3% sits in the top ten. These data belong to a study of blood T cell repertoires in COVID-19. This TCR was sampled from a woman aged 50 to 60 who had recovered from COVID-19. The specimen sequenced was PBMCs or T cells enriched from blood (not recorded which). V usage is TRBV27 and J usage is TRBJ1-2; D is unclear. This CDR3 is CASSFLYNSSNYGYTF. CDR3 nucleotide sequence: TGTGCCAGCAGTTTTTTATACAACAGCTCTAACTATGGCTACACCTTC.